This T cell receptor beta chain is from a study of monozygotic twins with cystic fibrosis. With 5 bases clipped from V and 5 bases from J, the junction kept 11 bases outside the gene matches. There are 15 residues in the CDR3. Germline CDR1 and CDR2: PRHDT and FYEKMQ (reference sequence). Only in-frame clones appear in the TCRdb table, and some are missing; sequencing was by immunoSEQ multiplex PCR. The sample carries about 39,000 clones, approximately 90% recorded once. This clone was detected only once. The sequence came from a boy younger than 10 with cystic fibrosis. The chain employs TRBV13 and TRBJ2-5; TRBD1 matches at 7 bases. Sequencing input: blood. The CDR3 loop reads CASSARQGRGETQYF. The CDR3 nucleotides are TGTGCCAGCAGCGCGCGACAGGGAAGGGGGGAGACCCAGTACTTC.